This T cell receptor (beta chain) stems from a study of T-cell memory formation after mild COVID-19. Overall study findings and caveats: Some SARS-CoV-2-responding clones were already detected in memory before infection.

TCRdb reanalysed the 5' RACE reads using MiXCR and keeps one entry per CDR3 protein. The sample shows 40,000 to 60,000 distinct CDR3 sequences, 7% to 8% of them seen only once. As to this clonotype: Its specificity is unknown.

This clonotype was obtained from a man aged 18 to 30 who had mild COVID-19 (a few samples of this study predate the infection). Cell type and time point are not known. The sample comprised PBMCs or a T cell subset sorted from them (not recorded which).

CDR3 sequence reads: CASSLATGRNYGYTF. CDR3 nucleotide sequence: TGTGCCAGCAGCTTAGCGACAGGGCGCAACTATGGCTACACCTTC. This chain joins TRBV7-2 and TRBJ1-2; 7 bases match TRBD1. The CDR3 spans 15 residues. The ends lost 0 bases at V and 2 bases at J; junction bases unmatched: 3. The germline CDR1 and CDR2 sequences are SGHTA and FQGNSA. Full variable domain (remainder filled in from reference TRBV7-2 and TRBJ1-2): GAGVSQSPSNKVTEKGKDVELRCDPISGHTALYWYRQSLGQGLEFLIYFQGNSAPDKSGLPSDRFSAERTGGSVSTLTIQRTQQEDSAVYLCASSLATGRNYGYTFGSGTRLTVV.